This T cell receptor (beta chain) was obtained from a study of shared clonotypes between healthy human individuals. Points on this clone: Its matching antigen is unknown.

Naivety among CD8 cells was defined by CD45RO negativity and positive CCR7 selection, thereby excluding terminally differentiated effector memory CD45RA+ cells. Every donor, a Caucasian adult, lived in Nashville, Tennessee. Study findings and constraints: Deeper or shallower sequencing was expected to change how clonotypes are shared among donors. Generation probabilities were higher for clonotypes shared across all four sorted-subset donors than for unshared ones.

Germline V gene lookup returns CDR1 SGDLS and CDR2 YYNGEE. V was shortened by 4 bases and J by 4 bases, with 14 bases between the two germline ends. The CDR3 loop spans 14 amino acids. The table came from immunoSEQ multiplex PCR; TCRdb's copy has only in-frame clones and leaves some out. The sample has some 800,000 clones; 85% to 95% are singletons. Material for sequencing was naive CD8+ T cells sorted from blood. V usage is TRBV9 and J usage is TRBJ1-2, with D perhaps TRBD1 (5 bases). The receptor comes from a man between 25 and 39 years old in good health. CDR3 sequence reads: CASSSLTGIYGYTF. CDR3 nucleotide sequence: TGTGCCAGCAGCTCCCTTACAGGAATCTATGGCTACACCTTC.